These T cell receptor beta chains were read from a single sample in a study of T cell responses to AZD1222 COVID-19 vaccine. The data were produced by immunoSEQ multiplex PCR, yet TCRdb's version contains in-frame clones alone and is incomplete. Altogether 150,000 to 200,000 clones are present, about 92% being singletons, with the ten largest covering about 2.5%. The sequences come from peripheral blood, collected on day 0 of AZD1222 vaccination. The source is an adult in good health. Each CDR3 is given with its conserved first and last residue. The D gene is left open where the match is weak. Some rows have no size entry. The others give once, few or many, or a class for an expanded clone.

clone_size,j_call,d_call,v_call,cdr3_aa
.,TRBJ1-5,.,TRBV2,CASRGNSNQPQHF
once,TRBJ2-7,.,TRBV9,CASSVGLLSEQYF
.,TRBJ1-2,.,TRBV30,CAWMMNYGYTF
once,TRBJ2-2,.,TRBV29-1,CSANQGTDTGELFF
.,TRBJ2-3,TRBD2,TRBV5-1,CASSPGTSGERTDTQYF
.,TRBJ1-4,.,TRBV19,CASSIDLEGIEKLFF
.,TRBJ2-5,.,TRBV7-3,CASSSGLKETQYF
once,TRBJ1-2,TRBD1,TRBV6-5,CASSAIQGHGYTF
.,TRBJ2-7,.,TRBV6-6,CASSITRREQYF
.,TRBJ2-1,.,TRBV7-6,CASSSRKGPRNSYNEQFF
.,TRBJ2-1,.,TRBV5-6,CASSSLHSSYNEQFF
few,TRBJ2-7,.,TRBV2,CASSEVRVTRYEQYF
.,TRBJ1-3,TRBD1,TRBV7-3,CASSLRGQSSGNTIYF
.,TRBJ2-2,.,TRBV4-2,CASSQDRNGANTGELFF
.,TRBJ2-5,.,TRBV5-1,CASSRRAGVETQYF
.,TRBJ1-3,TRBD1,TRBV4-3,CASSQRTGTGNTIYF
.,TRBJ1-5,.,TRBV21-1,CASSRRQDRGRDQPQHF
.,TRBJ1-2,TRBD1,TRBV12-3/TRBV12-4,CASSYRGNYGYTF
.,TRBJ2-3,TRBD2,TRBV6-2/TRBV6-3,CASSPLSGGYDTQYF
.,TRBJ2-2,.,TRBV5-1,CASSLDGLNTGELFF
.,TRBJ1-5,.,TRBV7-6,CASSRLPAGDGNQPQHF